This is a list of T cell receptor beta chains from one sample in a study of T-cell memory formation after mild COVID-19. TCRdb reprocessed the 5' RACE reads with MiXCR, giving one entry per CDR3 protein. This table has more than 300,000 distinct CDR3 sequences, around 15% appearing once. Source material: PBMCs or a T cell subset sorted from them (not recorded which). These receptors came from a man between 18 and 29 years old who had mild COVID-19 (a few samples of this study predate the infection). Cell type and time point are not known. The CDR3 runs from the conserved cysteine through the conserved F or W. D genes are given only for firm matches. Clone size is stated in some rows and not others, as once, few, many or a class when expanded.

TRBV5-5	.	TRBJ1-1	TRBD1	CASSLVGGGLNTEAFF	TGTGCCAGCAGCTTGGTCGGAGGGGGCCTGAACACTGAAGCTTTCTTT
TRBV7-2	few	TRBJ2-1	.	CASSFGRTSPLGEQFF	TGTGCCAGCAGCTTCGGGCGGACTTCGCCCCTCGGTGAGCAGTTCTTC
TRBV7-2	many	TRBJ2-7	.	CASSTSGPYEQYF	TGTGCCAGCAGCACGTCGGGACCATACGAGCAGTACTTC
TRBV12-3/TRBV12-4	few	TRBJ2-5	TRBD2	CASSSGGAAETQYF	TGTGCCAGCAGTAGCGGGGGGGCGGCAGAGACCCAGTACTTC
TRBV5-6	.	TRBJ2-5	.	CASSVWKGLQETQYF	TGTGCCAGCAGCGTCTGGAAGGGACTCCAAGAGACCCAGTACTTC
TRBV7-9	many	TRBJ2-1	TRBD1	CASSIRTGDEQFF	TGTGCCAGCAGCATAAGAACAGGGGATGAGCAGTTCTTC
TRBV6-1	.	TRBJ2-5	TRBD1	CASMTDRGSQETQYF	TGTGCCAGCATGACGGACAGGGGGTCCCAGGAGACCCAGTACTTC
TRBV7-2	many	TRBJ2-1	TRBD2	CASSVSGGANNEQFF	TGTGCCAGCAGCGTTAGCGGGGGAGCGAACAATGAGCAGTTCTTC
TRBV18	many	TRBJ2-2	.	CASSPLRETGELFF	TGTGCCAGCTCACCACTCAGGGAAACCGGGGAGCTGTTTTTT
TRBV9	.	TRBJ2-2	.	CASSVASLGGTGELFF	TGTGCCAGCAGCGTAGCTTCCCTCGGGGGCACCGGGGAGCTGTTTTTT
TRBV4-1	.	TRBJ2-3	.	CASSNSGGARTDTQYF	TGCGCCAGCAGCAACTCTGGGGGGGCGAGGACAGATACGCAGTATTTT
TRBV5-1	.	TRBJ1-1	.	CASSLELRGAGAFF	TGCGCCAGCAGCTTGGAGTTGCGAGGGGCCGGGGCTTTCTTT
TRBV7-9	few	TRBJ2-7	.	CASSTTGGSYEQYF	TGTGCCAGCAGCACCACGGGCGGATCCTACGAGCAGTACTTC
TRBV10-3	few	TRBJ2-2	TRBD1	CAIRAGRTGTTGELFF	TGTGCCATCAGGGCAGGTCGGACAGGGACGACCGGGGAGCTGTTTTTT
TRBV29-1	.	TRBJ2-1	.	CSARPRVGWKNEQFF	TGCAGCGCCCGACCGAGAGTAGGGTGGAAGAATGAGCAGTTCTTC
TRBV12-3/TRBV12-4	many	TRBJ2-3	.	CASSRRGGHTDTQYF	TGTGCCAGCAGTAGAAGGGGCGGGCATACAGATACGCAGTATTTT
TRBV7-2	.	TRBJ1-4	.	CASSPGPREEKLFF	TGTGCCAGCAGCCCGGGCCCGAGGGAGGAAAAACTGTTTTTT
TRBV6-1	.	TRBJ1-5	.	CASSEANRHQPQHF	TGTGCCAGCAGTGAAGCTAACAGGCACCAGCCCCAGCATTTT
TRBV6-1	few	TRBJ2-1	.	CASRVGASAYNEQFF	TGTGCCAGCAGGGTTGGGGCATCGGCGTACAATGAGCAGTTCTTC
TRBV4-2	.	TRBJ1-3	.	CASSQEVQAPLSGNTIYF	TGTGCCAGCAGCCAAGAAGTGCAGGCTCCACTCTCTGGAAACACCATATATTTT
TRBV12-3/TRBV12-4	few	TRBJ2-7	TRBD1	CASSPRTGGYEQYF	TGTGCCAGCAGTCCACGGACAGGGGGCTACGAGCAGTACTTC
TRBV28	.	TRBJ1-1	TRBD1	CAIHRGNTEAFF	TGTGCCATCCACAGGGGCAACACTGAAGCTTTCTTT